This T cell receptor (beta chain) was retrieved from a study of graft-versus-host responses after intestinal transplantation. Background on the study: Recipients were given multivisceral, liver-intestinal, or isolated intestinal transplants.

Repertoires were generated with immunoSEQ multiplex PCR, while TCRdb's copy carries only in-frame clones and drops some. The sample shows roughly 97,000 clones, 75% to 95% of them seen only once. For this clone: Its cognate antigen is unknown.

The CDR3 has 15 amino acids. Germline CDR1 and CDR2: MNHEY and SMNVEV (reference sequence). With 1 base removed from V and 9 bases from J, the gap between germline ends came to 13 bases. Overall study results and limits: GvH clones were identified in recipient marrow, with some first appearing in ileum or blood. Peak levels of circulating GvH clones tracked with early post-transplant HvG declines.

The material was PBMCs, obtained approximately 420 days after intestinal transplant. The TCR originated in a human patient who received an intestinal transplant, so some T cells may come from the graft donor. The J gene is TRBJ1-6, the V gene TRBV27; D is possibly TRBD1 (6 bases). CDR3 residues: CASSLWGGQGSPLHF. CDR3 nucleotide sequence: TGTGCCAGCAGTTTATGGGGGGGGCAGGGTTCACCCCTCCACTTT.